One sample yielded the 3 T cell receptor beta chains listed below, sequenced in a study of PD-1 blockade in classical Hodgkin lymphoma. Method: immunoSEQ multiplex PCR; TCRdb's copy keeps in-frame clones and lacks some. This sample has 45,000 to 65,000 clones, with just under 75% found just once. Every patient experienced relapse after autologous stem cell transplantation, and brentuximab vedotin exposure varied. The sample was peripheral blood mononuclear cells (PBMCs), taken before the second cycle of nivolumab. The receptors were sampled from a human donor with classical Hodgkin lymphoma.

This clone was seen once. Other DNA variants within this sample encode the same CDR3. The chain is built from TRBV7-3 and TRBJ1-1; TRBD1 agrees at 11 bases. V was pared by 2 bases and J by 4 bases, with 3 bases of the junction left unmatched. This CDR3 is 15 amino acids long. Germline V gives CDR1 SGHTA, CDR2 FQGTGA. The CDR3 nucleotides are TGTGCCAGCAGCTTATCCGGGACAGGGGGCACTGAAGCTTTCTTT. Translation: CASSLSGTGGTEAFF.

The chain carries TRBV7-3 and TRBJ1-1, with D perhaps matching TRBD1 (6 bases). The germline V gene encodes CDR1 SGHTA and CDR2 FQGTGA. The length of the CDR3 is 16 residues. V was trimmed by 1 base and J by 4 bases, leaving 16 bases between them. CDR3: CASSLISGAEGTEAFF. The CDR3 DNA reads TGTGCCAGCAGCTTAATTTCAGGGGCGGAGGGCACTGAAGCTTTCTTT.

J is TRBJ1-2 and V is TRBV6-1; D might be TRBD1 (6 bases). Trimming stripped 1 base from V and 4 bases from J, with 10 bases between. Germline V gene sequence: CDR1 MNHNS, CDR2 SASEGT. CDR3 size: 14 residues. The CDR3 spells CASSEVGGFYGYTF. The CDR3 DNA reads as TGTGCCAGCAGTGAAGTAGGGGGATTCTATGGCTACACCTTC.